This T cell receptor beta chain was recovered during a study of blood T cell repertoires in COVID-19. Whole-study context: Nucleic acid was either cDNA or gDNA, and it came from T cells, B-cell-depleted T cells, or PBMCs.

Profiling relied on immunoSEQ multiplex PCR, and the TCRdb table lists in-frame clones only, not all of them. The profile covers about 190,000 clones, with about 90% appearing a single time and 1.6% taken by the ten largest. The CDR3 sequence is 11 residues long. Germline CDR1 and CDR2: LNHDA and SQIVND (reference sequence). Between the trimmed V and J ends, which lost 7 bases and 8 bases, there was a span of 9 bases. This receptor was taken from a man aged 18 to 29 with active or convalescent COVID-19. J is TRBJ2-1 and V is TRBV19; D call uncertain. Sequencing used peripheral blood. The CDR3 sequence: CASTTLDEQFF. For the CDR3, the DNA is TGTGCCAGTACCACCTTAGATGAGCAGTTCTTC.